The 10 T cell receptor beta chains below were found in one sample sequenced in a study of vaccination and CD4 T cells after COVID-19. The antigens these receptors bind are not known. With the Oncomine TCR Beta short-read assay, DNA from cultured CD4+ T cells was sequenced. Each CDR3 protein gets one entry after TCRdb re-called the PCR reads with MiXCR. Of approximately 9,300 distinct CDR3 sequences detected, 66% appear once; the ten largest clones hold roughly 25%. The treatment was: roughly ten-day PBMC culture with coronavirus spike peptide pools or control peptides (ViraFEST assay). The sample was CD4+ T cells from blood, cultured in vitro. Receptors originate from a human donor who had recovered from COVID-19.

The V and J genes are TRBV7-2 and TRBJ1-6; D is unclear. This CDR3 is 15 amino acids long. Germline V gene sequence: CDR1 SGHTA, CDR2 FQGNSA. The V gene lost 5 bases and the J gene lost 6 bases, with 14 bases spanning the gap. This CDR3 reads CASSPLPVPNSPLHF. The DNA for the CDR3 is TGTGCCAGCAGCCCGCTACCTGTGCCTAATTCACCCCTCCACTTT.

The CDR3 reads CASSSLYEQYF. For the CDR3, the DNA is TGTGCCAGCAGCTCCCTCTACGAGCAGTACTTC. V and J are TRBV6-1 and TRBJ2-7; D not resolved. The CDR3 spans 11 residues. Trimming pared 6 bases from V and 3 bases from J, leaving 6 bases between. Per germline, CDR1 MNHNS and CDR2 SASEGT.

This chain uses TRBV20-1 with TRBJ2-2; a weak D match, TRBD1 (6 bases). The germline V and J ends were trimmed by 1 base and 5 bases, with 11 bases remaining between them. The CDR3 runs to 14 residues. From germline, CDR1 is DFQATT and CDR2 SNEGSKA (reference sequence). CDR3 DNA sequence: TGCAGTGCTAGAGGGGGGCCACCTACCGGGGAGCTGTTTTTT. Its translation: CSARGGPPTGELFF.

This chain joins TRBV10-3 and TRBJ2-7; D possibly matches TRBD1 or TRBD2 (5 bases each). CDR1 is ENHRY and CDR2 is SYGVKD in the germline V gene. This CDR3 has 13 amino acids. V shed 6 bases and J shed 2 bases, with 11 bases lying between them. The CDR3 reads CAISQGRAYEQYF. CDR3 coding DNA: TGTGCCATCAGCCAGGGACGGGCCTACGAGCAGTACTTC.

This chain uses TRBV7-3 with TRBJ1-2; TRBD1 agrees at 10 bases. Trimming removed 5 bases from V and 2 bases from J; junction bases left unmatched: 2. The CDR3 totals 14 residues. Germline CDR1 is SGHTA and CDR2 is FQGTGA. CDR3 bases: TGTGCCAGCAGCCCGGGACAGGGGAACTATGGCTACACCTTC. This translates into CASSPGQGNYGYTF.

The chain links TRBV6-5 to TRBJ1-5; weak D call: TRBD1 (6 bases). V gave up 2 bases and J gave up 3 bases, with 11 bases separating them. CDR3 length: 15 amino acids. CDR1 is MNHEY, CDR2 SVGAGI, per germline. CDR3 bases: TGTGCCAGCAGTTACGGGGGGGCGATCAATCAGCCCCAGCATTTT. Translating it yields CASSYGGAINQPQHF.

This chain links TRBV12-3 or TRBV12-4 with TRBJ1-1, with unresolved D. V shed 5 bases and J shed 0 bases, with 10 bases lying between them. The CDR3 has 14 residues. As DNA, the CDR3 is TGTGCCAGCAGTACTTCCCTTATGAACACTGAAGCTTTCTTT. Protein: CASSTSLMNTEAFF.

This clonotype was seen a single time. V and J are TRBV5-1 and TRBJ2-1; tentative D call: TRBD1 (7 bases). Trimming left V 3 bases short and J 5 bases short, with 15 bases between. Germline CDR1 is SGHRS and CDR2 is YFSETQ. The CDR3 is 15 residues long. The CDR3: CASSSSGGTHNEQFF. The CDR3 DNA reads as TGCGCCAGCAGCTCCTCAGGGGGGACCCACAATGAGCAGTTCTTC.

J is TRBJ2-2 and V is TRBV12-3 or TRBV12-4; 9 positions match TRBD2. The V gene end was trimmed by 11 bases and the J gene end by 2 bases; junction bases not matched to a gene: 6. The CDR3 is 14 residues long. For the CDR3, the DNA is TGTGCCGGCACCGGGACTAGCAACACCGGGGAGCTGTTTTTT. Its translation: CAGTGTSNTGELFF.

Here the CDR3 reads CASSSELMPGTDTQYF. CDR3 bases: TGCGCCAGCAGCTCTGAGCTGATGCCTGGCACAGATACGCAGTATTTT. The chain joins TRBV5-1 to TRBJ2-3; D is unresolved. This CDR3 is 16 amino acids long. Trimming removed 3 bases from V and 1 base from J, with 15 bases in between. Germline CDR1 SGHRS, CDR2 YFSETQ.